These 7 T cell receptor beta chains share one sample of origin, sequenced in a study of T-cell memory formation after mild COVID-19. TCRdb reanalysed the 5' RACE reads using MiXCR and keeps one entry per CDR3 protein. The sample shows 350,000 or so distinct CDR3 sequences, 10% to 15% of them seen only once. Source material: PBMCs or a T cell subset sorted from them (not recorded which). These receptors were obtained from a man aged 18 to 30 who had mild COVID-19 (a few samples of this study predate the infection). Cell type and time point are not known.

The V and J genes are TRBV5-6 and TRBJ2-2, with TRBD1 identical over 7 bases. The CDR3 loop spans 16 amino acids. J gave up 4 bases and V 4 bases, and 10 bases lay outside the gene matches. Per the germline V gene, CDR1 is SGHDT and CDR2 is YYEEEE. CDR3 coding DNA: TGTGCCAGCAGCCAGACACAGGGGTGGGCCACCGGGGAGCTGTTTTTT. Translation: CASSQTQGWATGELFF.

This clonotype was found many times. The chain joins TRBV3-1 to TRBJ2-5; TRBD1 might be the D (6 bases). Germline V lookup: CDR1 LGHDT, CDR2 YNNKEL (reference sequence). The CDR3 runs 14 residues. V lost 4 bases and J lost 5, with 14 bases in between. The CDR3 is CASSPRGFGETQYF. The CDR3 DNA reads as TGTGCCAGCAGCCCCAGGGGTTTCGGGGAGACCCAGTACTTC.

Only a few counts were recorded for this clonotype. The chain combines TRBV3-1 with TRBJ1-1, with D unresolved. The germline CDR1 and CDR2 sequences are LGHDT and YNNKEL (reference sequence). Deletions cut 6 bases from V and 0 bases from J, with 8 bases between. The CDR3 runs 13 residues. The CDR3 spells CASSVLMNTEAFF. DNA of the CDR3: TGTGCCAGCAGTGTGTTGATGAACACTGAAGCTTTCTTT.

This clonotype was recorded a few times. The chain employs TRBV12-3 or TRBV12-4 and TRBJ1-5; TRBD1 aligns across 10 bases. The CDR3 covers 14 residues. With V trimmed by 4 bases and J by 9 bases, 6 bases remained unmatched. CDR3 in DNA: TGTGCCAGCAGTTCGGACAGGGGGAGCCGGCCCCAGCATTTT. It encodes CASSSDRGSRPQHF.

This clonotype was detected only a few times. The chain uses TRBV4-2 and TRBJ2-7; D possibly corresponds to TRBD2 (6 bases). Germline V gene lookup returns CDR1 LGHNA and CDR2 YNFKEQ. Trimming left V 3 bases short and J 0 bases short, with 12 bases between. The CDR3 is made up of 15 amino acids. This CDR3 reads CASSQGGVSSYEQYF. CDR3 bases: TGTGCCAGCAGCCAGGGCGGGGTAAGCTCCTACGAGCAGTACTTC.

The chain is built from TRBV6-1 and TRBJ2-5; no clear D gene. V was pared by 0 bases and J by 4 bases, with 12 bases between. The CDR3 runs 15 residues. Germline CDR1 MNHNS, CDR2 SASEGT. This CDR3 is CASSEAGSTAETQYF. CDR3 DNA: TGTGCCAGCAGTGAAGCGGGCAGTACAGCAGAGACCCAGTACTTC.

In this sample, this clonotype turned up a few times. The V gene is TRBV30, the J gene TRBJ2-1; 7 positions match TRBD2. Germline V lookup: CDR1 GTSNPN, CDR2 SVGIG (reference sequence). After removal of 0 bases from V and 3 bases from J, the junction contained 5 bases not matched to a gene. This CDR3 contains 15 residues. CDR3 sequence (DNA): TGTGCCTGGAGTGTTTCGGGGGGATTCTACAATGAGCAGTTCTTC. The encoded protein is CAWSVSGGFYNEQFF.